These T cell receptor beta chains were read from a single sample in a study of T cell responses to AZD1222 COVID-19 vaccine. The protocol was immunoSEQ multiplex PCR, while the TCRdb copy is restricted to in-frame clones and leaves out a portion. This sample has some 120,000 clones, with more than 80% found just once. The specimen comprised peripheral blood, sampled on day 0 of AZD1222 vaccination. These receptors were collected from an adult in good health. Both conserved end residues are part of each CDR3. The D gene is left open where the match is weak. Clone sizes are given selectively: once, few, many, or a class where the clone is expanded.

>14|-|-|TRBJ2-7|TRBV7-2
TGTGCCAGCAGCCTTGGACAAGTATCCTACGAGCAGTACTTC
CASSLGQVSYEQYF
>12|-|TRBD1|TRBJ2-5|TRBV10-3
TGTGCCGCGGGGACAGGGGAAGAGACCCAGTACTTC
CAAGTGEETQYF
>18|-|-|TRBJ2-1|TRBV27
TGTGCCAGCCACACGGCCCGGGTTCTCACCTCACACATTGATGAGCAGTTCTTC
CASHTARVLTSHIDEQFF
>14|-|TRBD1|TRBJ1-5|TRBV7-9
TGTGCCAGCAGCTTTACAGGGGGCAATCAGCCCCAGCATTTT
CASSFTGGNQPQHF
>13|-|-|TRBJ1-5|TRBV10-3
TGTGCCATCCGGGTCGAGCAATCAGAGCCCCAGCATTTT
CAIRVEQSEPQHF
>15|few|-|TRBJ1-5|TRBV21-1
TGTGCCAGCAGCACCCGGAGGGGGCGGTTTCAGCCCCAGCATTTT
CASSTRRGRFQPQHF
>13|-|TRBD2|TRBJ2-3|TRBV19
TGTGCCAGTAGTCAAGGACTAGCGGATACGCAGTATTTT
CASSQGLADTQYF
>14|-|-|TRBJ1-1|TRBV9
TGTGCCAGCAGCGTAGGCCAGCTGAGCACTGAAGCTTTCTTT
CASSVGQLSTEAFF
>13|-|-|TRBJ2-5|TRBV6-2/TRBV6-3
TGTGCCAGCAGTTACTCGACCCCAGAGACCCAGTACTTC
CASSYSTPETQYF
>11|-|-|TRBJ2-1|TRBV12-3/TRBV12-4
TGTGCCAGCAGTTTTCTTACTGAGCAGTTCTTC
CASSFLTEQFF
>13|-|-|TRBJ1-1|TRBV3-1/TRBV3-2
TGTGCCAGCAGCCCAATTTATAACAGGGAAGCTTTCTTT
CASSPIYNREAFF
>15|-|-|TRBJ2-7|TRBV4-1
TGCGCCAGCAGCCAAGAGTTCCCGACTAGGGGCGAGCAGTACTTC
CASSQEFPTRGEQYF
>12|-|-|TRBJ2-5|TRBV15
TGTGCCACCAGCAGAGAGGAAAAGACCCAGTACTTC
CATSREEKTQYF
>17|-|-|TRBJ1-6|TRBV7-2
TGTGCCAGCAGCTTAGGAGGGGACGTGGGTATGGATTCACCCCTCCACTTT
CASSLGGDVGMDSPLHF
>13|-|TRBD1|TRBJ2-3|TRBV11-3
TGTGCCAGCAGCCCAGGGGGCGCAGATACGCAGTATTTT
CASSPGGADTQYF
>15|-|-|TRBJ2-3|TRBV6-5
TGTGCCAGCAGTTACTTACCCGGGGCCGGTGATACGCAGTATTTT
CASSYLPGAGDTQYF
>15|-|-|TRBJ1-1|TRBV10-1
TGCGCCAGCAGTGACGCCGGGACGACGAACACTGAAGCTTTCTTT
CASSDAGTTNTEAFF
>14|once|TRBD1|TRBJ2-3|TRBV19
TGTGCCAGCGCAATGGGGACAGACACAGATACGCAGTATTTT
CASAMGTDTDTQYF
>16|-|-|TRBJ2-7|TRBV19
TGTGCCAGTAGTGAGCGACGCGGACAGCCACCCTACGAGCAGTACTTC
CASSERRGQPPYEQYF
>14|-|TRBD1|TRBJ1-5|TRBV19
TGTGCCAGCGATCACAGGGGGGGCAATCAGCCCCAGCATTTT
CASDHRGGNQPQHF
>14|-|-|TRBJ1-1|TRBV10-1
TGCGCCAGCAGTGAAGACCCATTTTACACTGAAGCTTTCTTT
CASSEDPFYTEAFF
>15|-|TRBD1|TRBJ2-7|TRBV27
TGTGCCAGCAGTTCTTCTCTGGACAGGGGCCACGAGCAGTACTTC
CASSSSLDRGHEQYF
>15|-|-|TRBJ1-5|TRBV6-5
TGTGCCAGCAACCCCCAGACAGGATTCAATCAGCCCCAGCATTTT
CASNPQTGFNQPQHF
>14|-|-|TRBJ2-7|TRBV6-5
TGTGCCAGCAGCCTCAGAGGGGGGTCCTACGAGCAGTACTTC
CASSLRGGSYEQYF
>15|-|-|TRBJ1-5|TRBV18
TGTGCCAGCTCACCTTATAACAGAAAGGATCAGCCCCAGCATTTT
CASSPYNRKDQPQHF
>14|few|-|TRBJ2-1|TRBV6-5
TGTGCCAGCAGTACTGGACACGATTACAATGAGCAGTTCTTC
CASSTGHDYNEQFF
>12|-|-|TRBJ1-5|TRBV6-5
TGTGCCAGCACAGCCCTAGGGCAGCCCCAGCATTTT
CASTALGQPQHF
>12|-|-|TRBJ1-2|TRBV6-5
TGTGCCAGCAGAAGCCTAAACTATGGCTACACCTTC
CASRSLNYGYTF
>12|-|-|TRBJ1-2|TRBV24-1
TGTGCCACCAGTGGGGGTTCTCGTGGCTACACCTTC
CATSGGSRGYTF
>15|-|TRBD2|TRBJ2-7|TRBV6-4
TGTGCCAGCAGTGACCTCGCTAGCGGGATGTACGAGCAGTACTTC
CASSDLASGMYEQYF
>13|once|-|TRBJ1-1|TRBV7-9
TGTGCCAGCAGCTTAGGGCAGCCCACTGAAGCTTTCTTT
CASSLGQPTEAFF
>17|-|-|TRBJ2-1|TRBV3-1/TRBV3-2
TGTGCCAGCAGCCAGCTGTCGGGTTCATTGGGTTACAATGAGCAGTTCTTC
CASSQLSGSLGYNEQFF
>14|-|-|TRBJ1-5|TRBV7-9
TGTGCCAGCAGCTTAGTCTCAGACAATCAGCCCCAGCATTTT
CASSLVSDNQPQHF
>13|once|TRBD1|TRBJ2-1|TRBV7-3
TGTGCCAGCAGCCTGACAGGGTTGAATGAGCAGTTCTTC
CASSLTGLNEQFF
>13|-|-|TRBJ1-5|TRBV7-9
TGTGCCAGCAGTATGGACAATTATCAGCCCCAGCATTTT
CASSMDNYQPQHF
>14|-|-|TRBJ2-1|TRBV7-6
TGTGCCATTGCCCCGGGGCCGGCCTACAATGAGCAGTTCTTC
CAIAPGPAYNEQFF
>15|-|TRBD1|TRBJ2-3|TRBV11-2
TGTGCCAGCAGCAACCGGGACAGGGGTACAGATACGCAGTATTTT
CASSNRDRGTDTQYF
>14|-|TRBD1|TRBJ2-7|TRBV27
TGTGCCAGCAAACCGGGACAGTACTCCTACGAGCAGTACTTC
CASKPGQYSYEQYF
>13|-|TRBD1|TRBJ1-1|TRBV2
TGTGCCAGCAGGGAGACAGGGGGCACTGAAGCTTTCTTT
CASRETGGTEAFF
>16|-|TRBD1|TRBJ1-3|TRBV30
TGTGCCTGGAGCGTTACAGGGGATTCCCCTGGAAACACCATATATTTT
CAWSVTGDSPGNTIYF
>14|-|TRBD2|TRBJ2-1|TRBV7-9
TGTGCCAGCAGCGCCACTAGCGGTGACAATGAGCAGTTCTTC
CASSATSGDNEQFF
>20|few|TRBD1|TRBJ2-6|TRBV7-8
TGTGCCAGCAGCCCCCGCCCCCGACAGGGGCGTTCTCTCGAGGCCAACGTCCTGACTTTC
CASSPRPRQGRSLEANVLTF
>14|-|-|TRBJ1-4|TRBV6-1
TGTGCCAGCAGTGAAGCTAGTCGGGATTTTGGACTGTTTTTT
CASSEASRDFGLFF
>14|-|-|TRBJ2-2|TRBV11-3
TGTGCCAGCAGCTTAGCGGGCCTCACCGGGGAGCTGTTTTTT
CASSLAGLTGELFF
>15|-|-|TRBJ2-3|TRBV3-1/TRBV3-2
TGTGCCAGCAGCCCTATGGGCGGGGTGTCAGATACGCAGTATTTT
CASSPMGGVSDTQYF
>14|-|-|TRBJ1-5|TRBV6-5
TGTGCCAGCAGTCTTGGGGCCGGCAATCAGCCCCAGCATTTT
CASSLGAGNQPQHF